Listed below are T cell receptor beta chains from one sample, sequenced in a study of control samples from healthy donors and cancer patients. The table came from immunoSEQ multiplex PCR; TCRdb's copy has only in-frame clones and leaves some out. This table has 95,000 to 130,000 clones, 85% to 90% appearing once. Sequencing was performed on PBMCs. These receptors were collected from a woman aged 45-59 years with colorectal cancer. Both conserved end residues are part of each CDR3. D genes are given only for firm matches. Expanded clones are given a class, and other clones once, few, many or no size at all.

V gene | D gene | clone size | CDR3 protein
TRBV11-2 | TRBD1 | NA | CASSSPRGRFTEAFF
TRBV27 | TRBD1 | NA | CASSLRTGGNTEAFF
TRBV27 | NA | NA | CASSLRGESSYEQYF
TRBV28 | NA | NA | CASSLWVTGELFF
TRBV19 | TRBD2 | once | CASSITSGRSYEQYF
TRBV12-3/TRBV12-4 | TRBD2 | NA | CASRGGIGQFF
TRBV7-3 | NA | NA | CASSPLGGDTEAFF
TRBV10-3 | NA | NA | CAISESYSRTLNNEQFF
TRBV6-6 | TRBD2 | NA | CASARGEAYEQYF
TRBV5-5 | NA | NA | CASSLLGNFQETQYF
TRBV6-2/TRBV6-3 | TRBD1 | NA | CASSQGQGNSPLHF
TRBV19 | NA | NA | CATSEEWNSPLHF
TRBV30 | NA | NA | CAWSPHADGRGYTF
TRBV3-1/TRBV3-2 | TRBD1 | NA | CASSQRSTGANTGELFF
TRBV30 | NA | NA | CARSIGSQETQYF
TRBV19 | TRBD2 | NA | CASSGQAGANYNEQFF
TRBV3-1/TRBV3-2 | TRBD2 | NA | CASSQGGGRAAGELFF
TRBV2 | NA | NA | CASSLHENTEAFF
TRBV15 | NA | NA | CATSRRQSSYNSPLHF
TRBV11-3 | TRBD1 | NA | CASSSPGTGVYEQFF
TRBV29-1 | NA | NA | CSVDAGAGNTIYF
TRBV28 | NA | NA | CASTNPSLGKNTEAFF
TRBV5-1 | NA | NA | CASSSGAVTNQETQYF
TRBV29-1 | NA | NA | CSVVVIGAETQYF
TRBV5-1 | NA | NA | CASSGEGPYPETQYF
TRBV29-1 | NA | few | CSAQQGMTEAFF
TRBV11-2 | NA | once | CASILHIGETQYF
TRBV20-1 | NA | NA | CSASGNEKLFF
TRBV3-1/TRBV3-2 | TRBD1 | NA | CASSQPGQTRQYF